This record covers a single T cell receptor beta chain. Its specificity is not known. The assay was immunoSEQ multiplex PCR, and TCRdb's table has in-frame clones only and misses some. Here the sample spans some 3,500 clones, less than 75% being singletons. The sample belongs to a study of chemoradiotherapy in HPV16-positive cancers. V lost 10 bases to trimming and J lost 1 base; unmatched junction nucleotides: 4. CDR1 and CDR2 (germline): SNHLY, FYNNEI. The CDR3 covers 13 residues. Study outcomes and limitations: Better recurrence-free survival went with HPV-responsive T-cell expansion in HPV16-positive patients.

Sample acquisition took place from a patient who underwent chemoradiotherapy. V is TRBV2 and J is TRBJ1-3, with 7 bases fitting TRBD1. The TCR comes from a human donor with HPV-associated anogenital cancer. The CDR3 DNA follows: TGTGCCACCCGGGGACAGTCTGGAAACACCATATATTTT. This gives the protein CATRGQSGNTIYF.